These 5 T cell receptor beta chains were all obtained from the same sample, sequenced in a study of OX40 agonist ivuxolimab in advanced cancers. The protocol was immunoSEQ multiplex PCR, while the TCRdb copy is restricted to in-frame clones and leaves out a portion. The sample lists about 64,000 clones; about nine tenths were seen once. The sequencing here drew on CD4+ or CD8+ T cells sorted from blood, taken in a trial of the OX40 agonist ivuxolimab. The source of these receptors is an adult with an advanced solid tumor such as melanoma, head and neck, liver or kidney cancer.

The chain couples TRBV30 to TRBJ2-2, with TRBD1 as a possible D gene (5 bases). The CDR3 totals 17 residues. Germline V gene sequence: CDR1 GTSNPN, CDR2 SVGIG (reference sequence). The V end was cut by 2 bases, the J end by 5 bases, with 21 bases between. CDR3 nucleotide sequence: TGTGCCTGGAGTTCCAAGCTCAGGACATACCAGACCGGGGAGCTGTTTTTT. Its translation is CAWSSKLRTYQTGELFF.

The chain couples TRBV9 to TRBJ2-5; 12 nucleotides align to TRBD2. CDR3 length: 18 amino acids. V was clipped by 5 bases and J by 4 bases; unmatched bases: 15. Germline V CDR1 and CDR2: SGDLS, YYNGEE. CDR3 sequence (DNA): TGTGCCAGCAGTCGGGGGCTAGCGGGAGGGCCCTCGGGAGAGACCCAGTACTTC. Translating it yields CASSRGLAGGPSGETQYF.

The chain has TRBV18 and TRBJ2-7, with D hard to call. Germline values: CDR1 KGHSH, CDR2 LQKENI. V dropped 5 bases and J dropped 2 bases, with 13 bases sitting between them. The CDR3 covers 14 residues. The CDR3 region has the DNA TGTGCCAGCTCATCAACGACTGGGACCTACGAGCAGTACTTC. Encoded protein: CASSSTTGTYEQYF. Supplemented by reference TRBV18 and TRBJ2-7, the full variable domain reads NAGVMQNPRHLVRRRGQEARLRCSPMKGHSHVYWYRQLPEEGLKFMVYLQKENIIDESGMPKERFSAEFPKEGPSILRIQQVVRGDSAAYFCASSSTTGTYEQYFGPGTRLTVT.

The chain uses TRBV25-1 and TRBJ1-3; 7 bases align to TRBD1. The CDR3 covers 12 residues. Germline trimming cut 6 bases from V and 16 bases from J; bases unmatched to any gene: 12. The germline V gene has CDR1 MGHDK and CDR2 SYGVNS. This CDR3 reads CASSYGTATLYF. The CDR3 region has the DNA TGTGCCAGCAGCTATGGGACAGCTACGTTGTATTTT.

The chain couples TRBV11-3 to TRBJ2-2; TRBD2 agrees at 11 bases. After removal of 9 bases from V and 6 bases from J, the junction contained 3 bases not matched to a gene. The CDR3 sequence is 13 residues long. CDR1 is SGHNT and CDR2 is YENEEA in the germline V gene. CDR3 DNA sequence: TGTGCCAGTAGCGGGAGGGCGGCCGGGGAGCTGTTTTTT. Translation: CASSGRAAGELFF.